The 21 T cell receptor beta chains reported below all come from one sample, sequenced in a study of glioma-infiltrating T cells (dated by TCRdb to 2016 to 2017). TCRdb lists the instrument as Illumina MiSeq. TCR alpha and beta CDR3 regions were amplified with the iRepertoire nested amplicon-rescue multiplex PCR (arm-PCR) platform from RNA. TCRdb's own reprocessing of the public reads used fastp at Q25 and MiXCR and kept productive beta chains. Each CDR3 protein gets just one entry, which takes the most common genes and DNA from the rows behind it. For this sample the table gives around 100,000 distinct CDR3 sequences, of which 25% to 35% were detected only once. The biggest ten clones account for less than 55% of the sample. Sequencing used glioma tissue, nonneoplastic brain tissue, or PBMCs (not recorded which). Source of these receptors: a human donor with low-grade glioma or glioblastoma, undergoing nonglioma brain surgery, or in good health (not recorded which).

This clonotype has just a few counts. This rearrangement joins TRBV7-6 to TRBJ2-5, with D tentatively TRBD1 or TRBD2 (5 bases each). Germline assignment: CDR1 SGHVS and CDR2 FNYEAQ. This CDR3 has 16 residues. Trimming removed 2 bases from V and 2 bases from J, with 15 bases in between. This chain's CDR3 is CASSLHPGRQQETQYF. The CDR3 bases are TGTGCCAGCAGCTTACACCCGGGACGCCAACAAGAGACCCAGTACTTC.

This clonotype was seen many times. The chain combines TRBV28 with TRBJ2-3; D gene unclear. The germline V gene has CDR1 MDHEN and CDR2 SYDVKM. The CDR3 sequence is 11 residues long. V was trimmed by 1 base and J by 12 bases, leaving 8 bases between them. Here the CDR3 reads CASSLYWGQYF. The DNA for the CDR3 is TGTGCCAGCAGTTTATATTGGGGACAGTATTTT.

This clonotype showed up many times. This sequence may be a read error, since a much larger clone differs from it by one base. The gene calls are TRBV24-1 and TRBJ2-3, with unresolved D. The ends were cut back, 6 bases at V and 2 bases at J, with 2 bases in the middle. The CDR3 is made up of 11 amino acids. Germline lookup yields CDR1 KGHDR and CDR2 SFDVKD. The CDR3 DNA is TGTGCCACCAGTAACACAGATACGCAGTATTTT. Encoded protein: CATSNTDTQYF.

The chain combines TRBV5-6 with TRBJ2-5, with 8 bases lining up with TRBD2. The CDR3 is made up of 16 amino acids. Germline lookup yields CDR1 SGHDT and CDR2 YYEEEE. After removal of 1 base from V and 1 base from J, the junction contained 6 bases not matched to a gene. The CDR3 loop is CASSLMGLGIQETQYF. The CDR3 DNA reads TGTGCCAGCAGCTTGATGGGACTAGGAATCCAAGAGACCCAGTACTTC.

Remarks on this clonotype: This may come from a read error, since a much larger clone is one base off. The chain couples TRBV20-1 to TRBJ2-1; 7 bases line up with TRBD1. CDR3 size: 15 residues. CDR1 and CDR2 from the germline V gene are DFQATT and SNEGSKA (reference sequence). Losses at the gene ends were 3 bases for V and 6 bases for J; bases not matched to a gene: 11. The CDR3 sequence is CSARRKGANFNEQFF. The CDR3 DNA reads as TGCAGTGCTAGGAGAAAGGGGGCGAATTTCAATGAGCAGTTCTTC.

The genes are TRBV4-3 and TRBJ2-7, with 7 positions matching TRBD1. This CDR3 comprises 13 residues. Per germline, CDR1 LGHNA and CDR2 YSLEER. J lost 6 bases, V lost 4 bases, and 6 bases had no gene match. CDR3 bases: TGCGCCAGCAGCCCGGGACAGTCGAGCGAGCAGTACTTC. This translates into CASSPGQSSEQYF.

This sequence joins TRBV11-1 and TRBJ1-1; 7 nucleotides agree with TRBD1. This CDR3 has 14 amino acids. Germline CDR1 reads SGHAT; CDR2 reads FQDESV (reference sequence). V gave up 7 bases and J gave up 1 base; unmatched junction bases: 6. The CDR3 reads CASTDRVENTEAFF. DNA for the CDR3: TGTGCCAGCACCGACAGGGTGGAGAACACTGAAGCTTTCTTT.

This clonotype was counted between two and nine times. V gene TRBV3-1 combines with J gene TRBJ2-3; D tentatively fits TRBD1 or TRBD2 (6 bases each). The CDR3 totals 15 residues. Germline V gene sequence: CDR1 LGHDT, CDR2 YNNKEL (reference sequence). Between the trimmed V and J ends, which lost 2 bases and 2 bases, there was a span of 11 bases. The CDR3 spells CASSQTGAHTDTQYF. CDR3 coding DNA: TGTGCCAGCAGCCAAACGGGGGCCCACACAGATACGCAGTATTTT.

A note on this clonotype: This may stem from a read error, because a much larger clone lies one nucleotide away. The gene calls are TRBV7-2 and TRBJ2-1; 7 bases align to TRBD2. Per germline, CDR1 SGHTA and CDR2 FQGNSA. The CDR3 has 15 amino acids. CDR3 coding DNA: TGTGCCAGCAGCTTATGGGGGGGATCCTACAATGAGCAGCTCTTC. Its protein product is CASSLWGGSYNEQLF.

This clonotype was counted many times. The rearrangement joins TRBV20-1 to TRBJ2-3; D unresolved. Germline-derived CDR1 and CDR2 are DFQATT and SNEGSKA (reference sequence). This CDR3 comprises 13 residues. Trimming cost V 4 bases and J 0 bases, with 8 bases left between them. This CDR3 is CSAMGGSTDTQYF. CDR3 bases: TGCAGTGCTATGGGCGGTAGCACAGATACGCAGTATTTT.

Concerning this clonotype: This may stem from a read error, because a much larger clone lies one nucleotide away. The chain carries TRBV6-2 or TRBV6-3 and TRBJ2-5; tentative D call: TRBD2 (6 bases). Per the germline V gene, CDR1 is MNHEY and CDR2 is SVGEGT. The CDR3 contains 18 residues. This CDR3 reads CASSSDYTPGSGEETEYF. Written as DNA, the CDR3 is TGTGCCAGCAGTAGCGACTACACTCCGGGTAGCGGAGAAGAGACCGAGTACTTC.

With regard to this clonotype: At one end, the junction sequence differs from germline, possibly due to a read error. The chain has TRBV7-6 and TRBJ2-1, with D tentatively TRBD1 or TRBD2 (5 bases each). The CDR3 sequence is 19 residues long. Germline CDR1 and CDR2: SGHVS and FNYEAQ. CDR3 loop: CAGSSIPLLDSTLGDEQFF. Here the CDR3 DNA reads TGTGCCGGCAGCTCCATACCCTTACTAGACTCTACCTTGGGGGATGAGCAGTTCTTC.

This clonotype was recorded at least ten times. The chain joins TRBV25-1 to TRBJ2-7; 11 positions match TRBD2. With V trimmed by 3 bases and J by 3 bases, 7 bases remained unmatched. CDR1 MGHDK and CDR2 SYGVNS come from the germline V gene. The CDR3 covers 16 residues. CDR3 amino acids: CASSDHTSGRLYEQYF. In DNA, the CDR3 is TGTGCCAGCAGTGATCATACTAGCGGGAGACTCTACGAGCAGTACTTC.

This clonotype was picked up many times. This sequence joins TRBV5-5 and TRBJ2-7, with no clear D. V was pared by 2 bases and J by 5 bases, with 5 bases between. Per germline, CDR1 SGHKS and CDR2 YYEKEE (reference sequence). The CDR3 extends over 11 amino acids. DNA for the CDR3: TGTGCCAGCAGCTTTATCAACGAGCAGTACTTC. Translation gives CASSFINEQYF.

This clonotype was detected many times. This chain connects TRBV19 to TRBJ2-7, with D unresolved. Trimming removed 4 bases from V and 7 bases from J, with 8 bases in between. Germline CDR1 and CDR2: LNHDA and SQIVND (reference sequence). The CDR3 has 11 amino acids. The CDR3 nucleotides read TGTGCCAGTAGTAAGGGCTGGGAGCAGTACTTC. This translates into CASSKGWEQYF.

For the CDR3, the DNA is TGTGCCAGCTCACCGGACGCCAAGCCGGGGGACCAGTACTTC. The encoded protein is CASSPDAKPGDQYF. The V and J genes are TRBV18 and TRBJ2-7, with TRBD2 as a possible D gene (6 bases). The CDR3 length is 14 residues. The ends were cut back, 3 bases at V and 10 bases at J, with 19 bases in the middle. Germline CDR1 is KGHSH and CDR2 is LQKENI. Drawing the rest from reference TRBV18 and TRBJ2-7, the complete variable domain is NAGVMQNPRHLVRRRGQEARLRCSPMKGHSHVYWYRQLPEEGLKFMVYLQKENIIDESGMPKERFSAEFPKEGPSILRIQQVVRGDSAAYFCASSPDAKPGDQYFGPGTRLTVT.

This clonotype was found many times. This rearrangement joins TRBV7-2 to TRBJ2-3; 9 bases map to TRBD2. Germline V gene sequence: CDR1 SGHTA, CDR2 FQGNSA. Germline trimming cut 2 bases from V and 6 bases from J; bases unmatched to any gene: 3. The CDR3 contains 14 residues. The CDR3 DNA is TGTGCCAGCAGCTTAATGCGGGGGGGGGATACGCAGTATTTT. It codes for CASSLMRGGDTQYF.

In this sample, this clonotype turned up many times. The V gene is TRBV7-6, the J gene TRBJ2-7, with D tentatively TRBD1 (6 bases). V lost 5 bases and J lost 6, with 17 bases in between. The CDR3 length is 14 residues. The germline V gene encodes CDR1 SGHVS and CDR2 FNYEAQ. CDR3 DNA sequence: TGTGCCAGCAGCCTCAGAGGGCAGGGGCTCGAGCAGTACTTC. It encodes CASSLRGQGLEQYF.

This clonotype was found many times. The DNA of the CDR3 is TGTGCCAGCAGTTACTCGCCTTGGGGATACGAAGCTTTCTTT. It encodes CASSYSPWGYEAFF. This chain connects TRBV6-6 to TRBJ1-1; D remains unclear. This CDR3 has 14 amino acids. The germline CDR1 and CDR2 sequences are MNHNY and SVGAGI (reference sequence). V shed 0 bases and J shed 8 bases, with 13 bases lying between them.

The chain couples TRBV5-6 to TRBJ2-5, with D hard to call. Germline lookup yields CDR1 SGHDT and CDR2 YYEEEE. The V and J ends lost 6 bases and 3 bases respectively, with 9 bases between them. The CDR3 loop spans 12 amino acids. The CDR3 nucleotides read TGTGCCAGCACCGAAAAGGAAGAGACCCAGTACTTC. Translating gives CASTEKEETQYF.

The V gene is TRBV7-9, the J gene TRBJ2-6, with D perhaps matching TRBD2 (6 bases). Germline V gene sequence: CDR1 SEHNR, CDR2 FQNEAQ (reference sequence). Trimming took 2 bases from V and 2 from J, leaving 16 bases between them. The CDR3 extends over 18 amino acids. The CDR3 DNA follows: TGTGCCAGCAGCTTATGGGCGGGAACTTACCCTGGGGCCAACGTCCTGACTTTC. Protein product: CASSLWAGTYPGANVLTF.